This entry lists 18 T cell receptor beta chains sequenced from one sample in a study of T cell repertoires in cytomegalovirus infection. TCRdb processed the reads anew with MiXCR; each CDR3 protein has one entry. The table shows about 570,000 distinct CDR3 sequences, with approximately 40% occurring only once. Their antigens are not known. This sample comprised cultured PBMCs, obtained from culture after CMV antigen stimulation. The receptors shown here come from a human donor in good health (CMV status not recorded). Some clones in this sample may be carry-over from other donors' samples.

The rearrangement uses TRBV5-4 and TRBJ1-1, with a possible D match to TRBD1 (6 bases). The ends were cut back, 4 bases at V and 1 base at J, with 26 bases in the middle. The CDR3 is made up of 19 amino acids. Germline V gene data show CDR1 as SGHNT and CDR2 as YYREEE (reference sequence). CDR3 bases: TGTGCCAGCAGCCCTGCCCATAGACAGGTAGGGTGGGAGAACACTGAAGCTTTCTTT. Its protein is CASSPAHRQVGWENTEAFF.

V is TRBV7-2 and J is TRBJ1-6; D perhaps matches TRBD1 (5 bases). CDR1 is SGHTA and CDR2 is FQGNSA in the germline V gene. The V end was cut by 5 bases, the J end by 10 bases, with 12 bases between. The CDR3 totals 13 residues. The CDR3 sequence: CASSRGGFSPLHF. The CDR3 nucleotides are TGTGCCAGCAGCCGGGGGGGGTTCTCACCCCTCCACTTT.

The CDR3 sequence is CASSYDLTQYF. The CDR3 nucleotides read TGTGCCAGCAGCTATGACCTTACGCAGTATTTT. This chain joins TRBV5-6 and TRBJ2-3; no reliable D call. The CDR3 spans 11 residues. V was pared by 3 bases and J by 8 bases, with 7 bases between. Germline V gene data show CDR1 as SGHDT and CDR2 as YYEEEE.

This chain's CDR3 is CASSPNYYTDTQYF. In DNA form, the CDR3 reads TGTGCCAGCTCACCAAACTACTACACAGATACGCAGTATTTT. The chain uses TRBV18 and TRBJ2-3; D call uncertain. Trimming stripped 2 bases from V and 2 bases from J, with 8 bases between. This CDR3 contains 14 residues. CDR1 and CDR2 from the germline V gene are KGHSH and LQKENI.

At least ten counts were recorded for this clonotype. The genes are TRBV7-2 and TRBJ1-5; D not resolved. Germline CDR1 is SGHTA and CDR2 is FQGNSA. The CDR3 has 14 amino acids. The ends were cut back, 3 bases at V and 4 bases at J, with 10 bases in the middle. DNA of the CDR3: TGTGCCAGCAGCTTCCGGGTTTCTAATCAGCCCCAGCATTTT. Translation gives CASSFRVSNQPQHF.

This chain connects TRBV28 to TRBJ2-2; D remains unclear. The CDR3 is made up of 19 amino acids. Trimming took off 4 bases at V and 4 bases at J, with 25 bases between the two ends. Germline assignment: CDR1 MDHEN and CDR2 SYDVKM. The CDR3 DNA reads TGTGCCAGCAGTTCGGGTAGTCCCCCAATTAGGGATATCACCGGGGAGCTGTTTTTT. It codes for CASSSGSPPIRDITGELFF.

There are many counts of this clonotype. This rearrangement joins TRBV7-8 to TRBJ2-1, with 14 bases matching TRBD2. From germline, CDR1 is SGHVS and CDR2 FQNEAQ. With V trimmed by 5 bases and J by 5 bases, 5 bases remained unmatched. The length of the CDR3 is 16 residues. CDR3 sequence (DNA): TGTGCCAGCAGCCCGGGGACTAGCGGGAGCCACAATGAGCAGTTCTTC. Translated, it gives CASSPGTSGSHNEQFF.

The CDR3 DNA sequence: TGTGCCAGCAGGCGGGCAGGGCGGGAGACCCAGTACTTC. The encoded protein is CASRRAGRETQYF. The V and J genes are TRBV6-1 and TRBJ2-5; perhaps D is TRBD1 or TRBD2 (5 bases each). This CDR3 contains 13 residues. The V gene's germline CDR1 is MNHNS and CDR2 SASEGT. V was shortened by 6 bases and J by 5 bases, with 13 bases between the two germline ends.

This chain links TRBV6-2 or TRBV6-3 with TRBJ2-5; TRBD1 might be the D (6 bases). Deletions cut 5 bases from V and 4 bases from J, with 17 bases between. Germline values: CDR1 MNHEY, CDR2 SVGEGT. This CDR3 has 15 residues. The CDR3 DNA is TGTGCCAGCAGTAGACCCGACAGGTCGCGAGAGACCCAGTACTTC. It specifies CASSRPDRSRETQYF.

The CDR3 spells CSAPDRRDLHF. CDR3 coding DNA: TGCAGTGCTCCTGACAGGAGGGATCTCCACTTT. This sequence joins TRBV20-1 and TRBJ1-6; tentatively, D is TRBD1 (6 bases). This CDR3 is built from 11 residues. Looked up from germline, CDR1 is DFQATT and CDR2 is SNEGSKA (reference sequence). V was trimmed by 5 bases and J by 16 bases, leaving 15 bases between them.

This clonotype was observed at least ten times. The V and J genes are TRBV7-6 and TRBJ2-5, with 7 nucleotides matching TRBD1. Trimming at V came to 4 bases and at J to 1 base, leaving 3 bases not matched to a gene. The CDR3 consists of 14 residues. Germline values: CDR1 SGHVS, CDR2 FNYEAQ. CDR3 region: CASSSGQVQETQYF. The CDR3 nucleotides read TGTGCCAGCAGCTCCGGACAGGTCCAAGAGACCCAGTACTTC.

In this sample, this clonotype turned up many times. The V and J genes are TRBV7-2 and TRBJ1-4, with a possible D match to TRBD1 (5 bases). Trimming left V 5 bases short and J 10 bases short, with 20 bases between. Germline V CDR1 and CDR2: SGHTA, FQGNSA. The CDR3 totals 15 residues. The CDR3 loop is CASSPRDSGAGKLFF. In DNA, the CDR3 is TGTGCCAGCAGCCCGCGGGACTCAGGTGCAGGAAAACTGTTTTTT.

This clonotype was detected a few times. The genes are TRBV10-3 and TRBJ2-3; 12 bases fit TRBD2. V lost 5 bases to trimming and J lost 3 bases; unmatched junction nucleotides: 18. Germline V gives CDR1 ENHRY, CDR2 SYGVKD. This CDR3 region has 20 residues. This CDR3 is CAISPPVPPSGRAVTDTQYF. CDR3 DNA sequence: TGTGCCATCAGTCCCCCCGTCCCGCCTAGCGGGAGGGCCGTAACAGATACGCAGTATTTT.

This chain connects TRBV9 to TRBJ2-1; 7 positions agree with TRBD2. This CDR3 contains 15 residues. The V gene's germline CDR1 is SGDLS and CDR2 YYNGEE. V shed 0 bases and J 10 bases; nucleotides not matched to a gene: 10. Written as DNA, the CDR3 is TGTGCCAGCAGCGTAGAGGGATGGGGGGGGGTCGAGCAGTTCTTC. As protein: CASSVEGWGGVEQFF.

CDR3 sequence (DNA): TGTGCCAGCAGTGAAGCGCTAGTACGGGCCAGGGAGCTGTTTTTT. Its translation is CASSEALVRARELFF. The chain has TRBV2 and TRBJ2-2; D not resolved. This CDR3 comprises 15 residues. Trimming removed 0 bases at V and 9 bases at J, with 14 bases between. The germline V gene encodes CDR1 SNHLY and CDR2 FYNNEI. The whole variable domain, filled in from reference TRBV2 and TRBJ2-2, reads EPEVTQTPSHQVTQMGQEVILRCVPISNHLYFYWYRQILGQKVEFLVSFYNNEISEKSEIFDDQFSVERPDGSNFTLKIRSTKLEDSAMYFCASSEALVRARELFFGEGSRLTVL.

V usage is TRBV3-1 and J usage is TRBJ2-1, with a weak D call TRBD1 (7 bases). The CDR3 loop spans 16 amino acids. Trimming took 4 bases from V and 5 from J, leaving 18 bases between them. Germline assignment: CDR1 LGHDT and CDR2 YNNKEL (reference sequence). The CDR3 DNA sequence: TGTGCCAGCAGCCGAACCCAGGGGGGATTCAACAATGAGCAGTTCTTC. It yields the protein CASSRTQGGFNNEQFF.

The chain uses TRBV29-1 and TRBJ1-2; 8 nucleotides align to TRBD1. The trim removed 1 base at V and 3 bases at J, leaving 7 bases unmatched. Germline V gives CDR1 SQVTM, CDR2 ANQGSEA. The CDR3 consists of 15 residues. The CDR3 here is CSVEGWTGLHYGYTF. The CDR3 DNA is TGCAGCGTTGAAGGCTGGACAGGGTTACACTATGGCTACACCTTC. The whole variable domain, filled in from reference TRBV29-1 and TRBJ1-2, reads SAVISQKPSRDICQRGTSLTIQCQVDSQVTMMFWYRQQPGQSLTLIATANQGSEATYESGFVIDKFPISRPNLTFSTLTVSNMSPEDSSIYLCSVEGWTGLHYGYTFGSGTRLTVV.

This clonotype occurred a few times. The chain recombines TRBV28 with TRBJ1-5; 8 nucleotides agree with TRBD1. The J segment lost 6 bases and the V segment lost 5 bases, leaving 3 bases of the junction unmatched. This CDR3 spans 13 amino acids. CDR1 and CDR2 from the germline V gene are MDHEN and SYDVKM. Here the CDR3 reads CASSPTGVQPQHF. The DNA of the CDR3 is TGTGCCAGCAGTCCGACAGGGGTTCAGCCCCAGCATTTT.